Sequencing of this TCR beta chain was carried out in a study of vaccination and CD4 T cells after COVID-19. An Oncomine TCR Beta short-read assay was used to sequence the DNA from cultured CD4+ T cells. TCRdb passed the PCR reads through MiXCR, listing each CDR3 protein once. Seen here are 13,000 to 15,000 distinct CDR3 sequences, around 38% observed once, and the top ten hold under 11%. The treatment is: roughly 10-day PBMC culture with coronavirus spike peptide pools or control peptides (ViraFEST assay). Germline loops: CDR1 SNHLY, CDR2 FYNNEI. This CDR3 comprises 17 residues. V was clipped by 2 bases and J by 6 bases; unmatched bases: 14. As concerns this clonotype: Its antigen is not identified.

Sequencing input: CD4+ T cells from blood, cultured in vitro. The source is a human donor who had recovered from COVID-19. The chain employs TRBV2 and TRBJ2-3; 7 positions match TRBD1. CDR3 residues: CASSERQGSGIFDTQYF. The DNA for the CDR3 is TGTGCCAGCAGTGAAAGACAGGGTTCGGGAATTTTCGATACGCAGTATTTT.